This record covers a single T cell receptor beta chain. The data were taken from a study of blood T cell repertoires in COVID-19. Overall study: Specimens from acute and convalescent COVID-19 originated in the United States, Italy and Spain. Nucleic acid was either cDNA or gDNA, and it came from T cells, B-cell-depleted T cells, or PBMCs.

Trimming took 5 bases from V and 4 from J, leaving 17 bases between them. The CDR3 is made up of 15 amino acids. CDR1 is WNHNN, CDR2 SYGVQD, per germline (reference sequence). In the original analysis: Nucleated cell number was recorded as an estimate derived from reference gene primer amplification. Profiled with immunoSEQ multiplex PCR; TCRdb holds only in-frame clones, not every one. Clone size and V and J calls were adopted from that table, with D and trimming inferred from the DNA. The sample shows 90,000 to 120,000 clones, 70% to 90% of them seen only once. The chain carries TRBV10-1 and TRBJ1-2, with D tentatively TRBD1 (6 bases). The sample consisted of peripheral blood. This receptor was taken from a man aged 45-65 years with active or convalescent COVID-19. In DNA form, the CDR3 reads TGCGCCAGCAGTCCTTCCTCGACAGGAAGCTATGGCTACACCTTC. Encoded protein: CASSPSSTGSYGYTF.